This T cell receptor beta chain was captured by sequencing in a study of blood T cell repertoires in COVID-19. Study details: Whether acute or convalescent, the COVID-19 samples came from the United States, Italy and Spain.

In the original analysis: Reference gene primer amplification gave estimated nucleated cell counts. Data came from immunoSEQ multiplex PCR; TCRdb stores just in-frame clones and leaves some out. The V and J calls and clone size are taken from that table; D and trimming were inferred from the DNA. The sample shows about 500,000 clones, approximately 86% of them seen only once. Residents of about two dozen US areas, aged about 18 to 100 years, made up the participants. Researchers sorted participants into cohorts using their self-reported clinical history. Germline assignment: CDR1 PRHDT and CDR2 FYEKMQ (reference sequence). There are 12 residues in the CDR3. V lost 4 bases to trimming and J lost 8 bases; unmatched junction nucleotides: 4.

The sequence was obtained from a woman younger than 30 who had recovered from COVID-19. The chain links TRBV13 to TRBJ1-1; TRBD1 aligns across 7 bases. Sequencing used PBMCs or T cells enriched from blood (not recorded which). Here the CDR3 reads CASSSGQPEAFF. The DNA of the CDR3 is TGTGCCAGCAGCTCGGGACAGCCGGAAGCTTTCTTT.